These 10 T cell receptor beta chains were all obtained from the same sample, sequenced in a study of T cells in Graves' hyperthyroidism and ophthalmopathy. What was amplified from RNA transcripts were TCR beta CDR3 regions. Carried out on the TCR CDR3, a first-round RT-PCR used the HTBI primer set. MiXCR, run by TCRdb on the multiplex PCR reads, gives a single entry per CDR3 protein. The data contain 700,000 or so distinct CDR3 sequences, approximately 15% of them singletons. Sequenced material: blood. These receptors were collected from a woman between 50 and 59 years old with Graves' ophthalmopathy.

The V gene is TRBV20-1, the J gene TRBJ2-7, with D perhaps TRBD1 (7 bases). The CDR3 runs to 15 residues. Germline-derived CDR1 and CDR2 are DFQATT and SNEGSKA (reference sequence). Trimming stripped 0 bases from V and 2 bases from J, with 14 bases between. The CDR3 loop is CSARDLGGQPYEQYF. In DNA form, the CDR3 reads TGCAGTGCTAGAGATCTCGGGGGACAGCCCTACGAGCAGTACTTC.

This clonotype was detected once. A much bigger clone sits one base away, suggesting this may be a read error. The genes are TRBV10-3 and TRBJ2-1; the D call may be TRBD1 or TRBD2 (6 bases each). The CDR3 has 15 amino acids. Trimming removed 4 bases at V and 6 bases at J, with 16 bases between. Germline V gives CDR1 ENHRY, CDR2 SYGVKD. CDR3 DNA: TGTGCCATCAGTGCCCGCGGGGTAGGGGGCAATGAGCAGTTCTTC. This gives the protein CAISARGVGGNEQFF.

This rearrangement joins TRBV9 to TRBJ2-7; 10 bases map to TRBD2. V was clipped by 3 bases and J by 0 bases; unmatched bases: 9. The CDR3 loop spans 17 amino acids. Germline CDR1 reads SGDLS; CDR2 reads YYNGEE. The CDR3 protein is CASSDGLAVGSSYEQYF. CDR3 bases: TGTGCCAGCAGCGACGGACTAGCGGTCGGAAGCTCCTACGAGCAGTACTTC.

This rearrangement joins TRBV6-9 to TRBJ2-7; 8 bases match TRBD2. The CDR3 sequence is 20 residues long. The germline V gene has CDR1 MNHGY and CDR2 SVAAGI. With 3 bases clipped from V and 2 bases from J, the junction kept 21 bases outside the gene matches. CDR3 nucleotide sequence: TGTGCCAGCAGTTACCCGAAACACCTGACTCCGGGACTAGTCCCCTACGAGCAGTACTTC. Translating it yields CASSYPKHLTPGLVPYEQYF.

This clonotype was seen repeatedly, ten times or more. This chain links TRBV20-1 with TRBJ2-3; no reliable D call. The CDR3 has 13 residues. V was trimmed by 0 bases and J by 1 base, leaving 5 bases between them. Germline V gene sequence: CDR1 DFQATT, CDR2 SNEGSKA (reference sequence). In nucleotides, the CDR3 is TGCAGTGCTAGAGAGGGCGGCACAGATACGCAGTATTTT. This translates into CSAREGGTDTQYF.

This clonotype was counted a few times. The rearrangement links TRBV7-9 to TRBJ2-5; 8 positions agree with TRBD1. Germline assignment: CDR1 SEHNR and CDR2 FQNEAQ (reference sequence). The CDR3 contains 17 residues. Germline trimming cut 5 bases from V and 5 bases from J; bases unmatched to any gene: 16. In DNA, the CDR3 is TGTGCCAGCAGCCCACATGGACAGGGCTTATTTTGGGAGACCCAGTACTTC. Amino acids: CASSPHGQGLFWETQYF.

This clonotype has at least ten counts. CDR3 residues: CSARDPGQGKSGYTF. CDR3 bases: TGCAGTGCTAGAGATCCGGGACAGGGGAAGAGTGGCTACACCTTC. The chain has TRBV20-1 and TRBJ1-2, with 10 bases identical to TRBD1. V shed 0 bases, J shed 7 bases, and the junction held 8 bases outside the gene matches. The CDR3 covers 15 residues. Germline CDR1 DFQATT, CDR2 SNEGSKA (reference sequence).

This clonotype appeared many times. CDR3 loop: CASSLSWRGDGYTF. The CDR3 DNA follows: TGTGCCAGCAGTTTATCTTGGAGGGGCGATGGCTACACCTTC. This rearrangement joins TRBV27 to TRBJ1-2; possible D gene TRBD1, 5 bases. Per germline, CDR1 MNHEY and CDR2 SMNVEV (reference sequence). This CDR3 has 14 amino acids. The V end was cut by 0 bases, the J end by 6 bases, with 11 bases between.

As DNA, the CDR3 is TGTGCCAGCAGTTACCACCCGGGACAGGGGATTAGCTATGGCTACACCTTC. Translation: CASSYHPGQGISYGYTF. The chain has TRBV6-2 or TRBV6-3 and TRBJ1-2, with TRBD1 identical over 10 bases. CDR1 and CDR2 (germline): MNHEY, SVGEGT. V was pared by 2 bases and J by 4 bases, with 10 bases of the junction left unmatched. The CDR3 loop spans 17 amino acids.

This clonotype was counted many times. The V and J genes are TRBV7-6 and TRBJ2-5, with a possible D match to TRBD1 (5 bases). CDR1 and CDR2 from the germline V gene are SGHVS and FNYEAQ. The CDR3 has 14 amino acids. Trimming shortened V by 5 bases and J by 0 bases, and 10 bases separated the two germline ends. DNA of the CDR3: TGTGCCAGCAGCACACGACAGAACCAAGAGACCCAGTACTTC. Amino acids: CASSTRQNQETQYF.